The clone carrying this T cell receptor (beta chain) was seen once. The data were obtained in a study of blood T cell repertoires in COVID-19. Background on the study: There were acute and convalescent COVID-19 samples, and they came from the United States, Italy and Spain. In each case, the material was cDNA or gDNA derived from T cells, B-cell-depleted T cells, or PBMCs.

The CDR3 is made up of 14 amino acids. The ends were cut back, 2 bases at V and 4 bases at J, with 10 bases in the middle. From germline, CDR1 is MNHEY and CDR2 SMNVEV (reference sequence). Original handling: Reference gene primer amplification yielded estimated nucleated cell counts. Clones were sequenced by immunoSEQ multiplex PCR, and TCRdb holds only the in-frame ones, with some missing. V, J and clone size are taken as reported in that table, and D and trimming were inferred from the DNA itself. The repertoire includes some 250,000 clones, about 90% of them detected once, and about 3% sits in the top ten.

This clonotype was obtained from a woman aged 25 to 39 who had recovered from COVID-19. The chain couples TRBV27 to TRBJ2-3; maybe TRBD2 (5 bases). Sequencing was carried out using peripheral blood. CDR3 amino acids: CASSLGRRSDTQYF. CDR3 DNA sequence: TGTGCCAGCAGTTTAGGGAGAAGATCAGATACGCAGTATTTT.